This record covers a single T cell receptor beta chain. As yet, its antigen is unknown. Primers used in a second PCR of roughly 7 to 12 cycles were a sample-barcoded 5' primer and a J-beta primer mix. In TCRdb, the 5' RACE reads were re-called with MiXCR into one record per CDR3 protein. In the table there are 540,000 or so distinct CDR3 sequences, around 24% of which are singletons. The sample originates from a study of blood T cells in healthy people across ages. The germline V gene encodes CDR1 SGHDN and CDR2 FVKESK. V dropped 0 bases and J dropped 5 bases, with 10 bases sitting between them. The CDR3 sequence is 14 residues long. Study findings and constraints: Comparison with aged donors showed that long-lived donors had more naive CD4+ cells and higher diversity.

The sample also formed part of further work on T cells of mothers and their children. That work contributes: Each mother yielded more than 10 million TCR beta CDR3 reads. Each child yielded a few million reads. The effect of thymic selection on TCR recombination output is similar between related and unrelated pairs.

Sample: blood. This chain joins TRBV14 and TRBJ2-5; D uncertain. The clonotype comes from a boy between 5 and 17 years old in good health. CDR3 coding DNA: TGTGCCAGCAGCCAAGAGGTCGCCTCTGAGACCCAGTACTTC. Protein: CASSQEVASETQYF.